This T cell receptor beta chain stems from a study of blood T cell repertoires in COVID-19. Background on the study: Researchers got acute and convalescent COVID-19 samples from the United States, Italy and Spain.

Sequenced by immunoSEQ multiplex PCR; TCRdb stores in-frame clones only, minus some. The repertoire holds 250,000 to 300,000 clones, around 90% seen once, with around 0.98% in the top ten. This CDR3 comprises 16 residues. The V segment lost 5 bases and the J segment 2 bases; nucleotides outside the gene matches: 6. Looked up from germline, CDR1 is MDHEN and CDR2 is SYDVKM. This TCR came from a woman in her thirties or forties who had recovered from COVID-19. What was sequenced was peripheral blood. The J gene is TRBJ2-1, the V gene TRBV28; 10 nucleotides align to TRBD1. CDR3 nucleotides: TGTGCCAGCAGTACCCCCGGGACAGGGGCCTACAATGAGCAGTTCTTC. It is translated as CASSTPGTGAYNEQFF.